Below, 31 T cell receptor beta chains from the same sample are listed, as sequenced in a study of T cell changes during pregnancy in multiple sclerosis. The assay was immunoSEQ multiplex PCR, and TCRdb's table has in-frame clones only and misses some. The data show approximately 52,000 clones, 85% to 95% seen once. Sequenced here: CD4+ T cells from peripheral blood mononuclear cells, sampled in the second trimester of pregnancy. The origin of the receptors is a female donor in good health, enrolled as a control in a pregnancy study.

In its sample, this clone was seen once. CDR3: CASSRADSSYNEQFF. DNA of the CDR3: TGTGCCAGCAGCCGAGCTGATAGCTCCTACAATGAGCAGTTCTTC. The chain carries TRBV5-5 and TRBJ2-1; D ambiguous. The germline V and J ends were trimmed by 4 bases and 0 bases, with 11 bases remaining between them. The germline gives CDR1 SGHKS, CDR2 YYEKEE (reference sequence). The CDR3 is 15 amino acids. The full variable domain, completed using reference TRBV5-5 and TRBJ2-1, is DAGVTQSPTHLIKTRGQQVTLRCSPISGHKSVSWYQQVLGQGPQFIFQYYEKEERGRGNFPDRFSARQFPNYSSELNVNALLLGDSALYLCASSRADSSYNEQFFGPGTRLTVL.

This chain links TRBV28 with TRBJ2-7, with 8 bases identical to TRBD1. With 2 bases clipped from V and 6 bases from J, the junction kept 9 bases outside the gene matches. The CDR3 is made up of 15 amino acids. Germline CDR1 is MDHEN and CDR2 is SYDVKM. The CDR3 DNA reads TGTGCCAGCAGTTTAATAGGACAGGGTTTGGCCGAGCAGTACTTC. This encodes CASSLIGQGLAEQYF.

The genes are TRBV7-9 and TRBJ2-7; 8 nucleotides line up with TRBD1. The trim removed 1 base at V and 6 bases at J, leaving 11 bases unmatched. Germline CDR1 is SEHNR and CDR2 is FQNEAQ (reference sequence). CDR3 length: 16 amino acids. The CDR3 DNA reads TGTGCCAGCAGCTTAGGGGCAGGGGGCAACGAGGCCGAGCAGTACTTC. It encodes CASSLGAGGNEAEQYF. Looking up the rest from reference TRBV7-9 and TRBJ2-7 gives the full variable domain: DTGVSQNPRHKITKRGQNVTFRCDPISEHNRLYWYRQTLGQGPEFLTYFQNEAQLEKSRLLSDRFSAERPKGSFSTLEIQRTEQGDSAMYLCASSLGAGGNEAEQYFGPGTRLTVT.

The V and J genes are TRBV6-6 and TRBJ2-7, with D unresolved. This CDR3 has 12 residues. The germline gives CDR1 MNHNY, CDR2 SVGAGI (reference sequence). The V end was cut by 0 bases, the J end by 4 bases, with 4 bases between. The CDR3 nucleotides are TGTGCCAGCAGTTACTCGCGGTACGAGCAGTACTTC. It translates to CASSYSRYEQYF.

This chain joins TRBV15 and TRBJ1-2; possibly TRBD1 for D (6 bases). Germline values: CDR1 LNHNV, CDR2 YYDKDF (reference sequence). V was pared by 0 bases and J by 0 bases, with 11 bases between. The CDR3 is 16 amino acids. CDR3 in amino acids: CATSRDTGNSNYGYTF. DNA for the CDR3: TGTGCCACCAGCAGAGATACAGGGAACTCTAACTATGGCTACACCTTC.

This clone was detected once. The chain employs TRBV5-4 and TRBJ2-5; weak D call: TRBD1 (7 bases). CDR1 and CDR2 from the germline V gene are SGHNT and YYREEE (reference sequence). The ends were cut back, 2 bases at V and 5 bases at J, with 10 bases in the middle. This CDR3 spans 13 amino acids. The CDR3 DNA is TGTGCCAGCAGCTTCAGGGGGGAGGAGACCCAGTACTTC. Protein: CASSFRGEETQYF.

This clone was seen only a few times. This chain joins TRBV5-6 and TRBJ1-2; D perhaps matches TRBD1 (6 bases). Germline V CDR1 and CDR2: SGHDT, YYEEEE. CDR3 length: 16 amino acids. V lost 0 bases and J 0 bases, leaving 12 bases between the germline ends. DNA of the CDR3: TGTGCCAGCAGCTTGGTCCAGGGGATAACTAACTATGGCTACACCTTC. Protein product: CASSLVQGITNYGYTF.

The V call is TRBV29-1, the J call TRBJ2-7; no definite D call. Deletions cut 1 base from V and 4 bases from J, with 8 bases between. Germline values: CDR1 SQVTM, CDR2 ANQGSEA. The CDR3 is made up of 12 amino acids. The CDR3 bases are TGCAGCGTTGAAGTCGCGGCTTACGAGCAGTACTTC. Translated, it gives CSVEVAAYEQYF.

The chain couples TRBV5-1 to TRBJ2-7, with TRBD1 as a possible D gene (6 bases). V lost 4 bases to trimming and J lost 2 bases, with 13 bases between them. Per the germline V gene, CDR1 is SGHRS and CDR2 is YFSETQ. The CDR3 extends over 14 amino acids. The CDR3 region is CASSPTGSPYEQYF. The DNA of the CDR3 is TGCGCCAGCAGCCCTACAGGGAGTCCCTACGAGCAGTACTTC.

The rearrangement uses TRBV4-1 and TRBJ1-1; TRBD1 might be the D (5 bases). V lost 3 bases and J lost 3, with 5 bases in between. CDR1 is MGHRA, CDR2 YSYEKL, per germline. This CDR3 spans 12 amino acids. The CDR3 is CASSHRDTEAFF. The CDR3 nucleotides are TGCGCCAGCAGCCACAGGGACACTGAAGCTTTCTTT.

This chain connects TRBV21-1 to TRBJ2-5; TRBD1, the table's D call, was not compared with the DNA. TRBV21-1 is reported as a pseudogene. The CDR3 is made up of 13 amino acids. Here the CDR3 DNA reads TGTGCCAGCAGCAAAGGGACAGGGGAGACCCAGTACTTC. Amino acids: CASSKGTGETQYF.

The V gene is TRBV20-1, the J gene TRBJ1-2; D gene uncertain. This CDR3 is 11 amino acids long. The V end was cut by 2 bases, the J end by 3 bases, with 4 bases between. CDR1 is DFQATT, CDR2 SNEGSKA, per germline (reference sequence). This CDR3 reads CSARIDYGYTF. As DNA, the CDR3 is TGCAGTGCTAGAATAGACTATGGCTACACCTTC.

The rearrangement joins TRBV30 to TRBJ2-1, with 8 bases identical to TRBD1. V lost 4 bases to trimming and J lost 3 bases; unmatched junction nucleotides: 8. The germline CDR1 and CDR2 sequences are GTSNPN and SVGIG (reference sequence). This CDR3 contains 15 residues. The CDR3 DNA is TGTGCCTGGAAAAACCCGACAGGGGTCTACAATGAGCAGTTCTTC. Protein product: CAWKNPTGVYNEQFF.

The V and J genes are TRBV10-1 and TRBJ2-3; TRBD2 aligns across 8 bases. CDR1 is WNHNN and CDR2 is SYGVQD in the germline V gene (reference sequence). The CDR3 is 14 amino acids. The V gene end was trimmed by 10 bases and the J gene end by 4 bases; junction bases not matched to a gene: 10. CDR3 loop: CATTAGASADTQYF. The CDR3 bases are TGCGCCACTACAGCGGGAGCCTCAGCAGATACGCAGTATTTT.

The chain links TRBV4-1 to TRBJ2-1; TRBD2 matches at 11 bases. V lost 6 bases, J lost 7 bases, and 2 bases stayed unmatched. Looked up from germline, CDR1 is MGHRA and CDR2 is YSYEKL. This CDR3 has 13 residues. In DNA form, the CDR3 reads TGCGCCAGCAGGGGGACTAGCGGAAATGAGCAGTTCTTC. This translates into CASRGTSGNEQFF.

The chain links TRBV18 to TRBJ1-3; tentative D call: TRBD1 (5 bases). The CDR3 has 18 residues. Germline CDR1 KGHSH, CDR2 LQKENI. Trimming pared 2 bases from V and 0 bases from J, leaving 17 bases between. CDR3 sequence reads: CASSPRRSGGASGNTIYF. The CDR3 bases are TGTGCCAGCTCACCAAGAAGGTCGGGGGGAGCCTCTGGAAACACCATATATTTT.

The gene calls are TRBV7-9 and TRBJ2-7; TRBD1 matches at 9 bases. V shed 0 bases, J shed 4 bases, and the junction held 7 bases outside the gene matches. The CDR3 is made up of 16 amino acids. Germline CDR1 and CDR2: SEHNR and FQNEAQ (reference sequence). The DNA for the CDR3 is TGTGCCAGCAGCTTAGCGGCGGGACAGGGAAATTACGAGCAGTACTTC. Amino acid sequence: CASSLAAGQGNYEQYF.

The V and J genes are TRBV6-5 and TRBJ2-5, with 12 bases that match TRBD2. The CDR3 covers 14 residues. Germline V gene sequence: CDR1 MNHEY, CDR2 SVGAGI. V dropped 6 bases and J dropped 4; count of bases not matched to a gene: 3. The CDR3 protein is CASSRLAGVETQYF. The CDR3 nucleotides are TGTGCCAGCAGCAGACTAGCGGGAGTAGAGACCCAGTACTTC.

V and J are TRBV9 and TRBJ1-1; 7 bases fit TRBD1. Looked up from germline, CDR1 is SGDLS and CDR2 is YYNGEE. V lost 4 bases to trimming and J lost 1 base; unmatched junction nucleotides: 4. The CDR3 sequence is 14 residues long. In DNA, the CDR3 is TGTGCCAGCAGCATGCGACAGGGGAACACTGAAGCTTTCTTT. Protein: CASSMRQGNTEAFF.

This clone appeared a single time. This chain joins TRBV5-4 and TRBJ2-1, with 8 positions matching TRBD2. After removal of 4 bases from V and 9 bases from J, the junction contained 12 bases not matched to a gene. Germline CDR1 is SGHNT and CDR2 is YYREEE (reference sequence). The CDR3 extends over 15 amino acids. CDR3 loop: CASSKTGTSFGEQFF. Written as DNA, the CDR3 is TGTGCCAGCAGCAAAACCGGGACTAGTTTTGGTGAGCAGTTCTTC.

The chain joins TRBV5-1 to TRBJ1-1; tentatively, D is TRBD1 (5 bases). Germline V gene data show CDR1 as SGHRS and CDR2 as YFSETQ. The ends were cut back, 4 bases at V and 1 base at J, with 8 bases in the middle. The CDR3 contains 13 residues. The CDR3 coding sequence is TGCGCCAGCAGCGGGGGAGGGAACACTGAAGCTTTCTTT. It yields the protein CASSGGGNTEAFF.

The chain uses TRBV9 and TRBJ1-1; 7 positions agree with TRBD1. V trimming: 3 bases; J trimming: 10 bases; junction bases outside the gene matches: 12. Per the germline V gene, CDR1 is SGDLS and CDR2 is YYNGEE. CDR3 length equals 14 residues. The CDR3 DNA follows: TGTGCCAGCAGCGGATTCCCAAATAGACAGGGAGCTTTCTTT. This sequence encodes CASSGFPNRQGAFF.

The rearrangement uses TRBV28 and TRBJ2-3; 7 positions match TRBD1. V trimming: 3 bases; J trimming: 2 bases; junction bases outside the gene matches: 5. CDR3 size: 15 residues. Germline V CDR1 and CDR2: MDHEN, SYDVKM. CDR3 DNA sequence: TGTGCCAGCAGTTTCCGGGACAGAGTCACAGATACGCAGTATTTT. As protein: CASSFRDRVTDTQYF.

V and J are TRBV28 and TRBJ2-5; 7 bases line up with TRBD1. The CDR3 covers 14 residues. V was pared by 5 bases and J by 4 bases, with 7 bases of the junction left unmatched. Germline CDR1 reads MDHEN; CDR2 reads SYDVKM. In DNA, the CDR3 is TGTGCCAGCAGTCTATTACAGGGGCGAGAGACCCAGTACTTC. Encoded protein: CASSLLQGRETQYF.

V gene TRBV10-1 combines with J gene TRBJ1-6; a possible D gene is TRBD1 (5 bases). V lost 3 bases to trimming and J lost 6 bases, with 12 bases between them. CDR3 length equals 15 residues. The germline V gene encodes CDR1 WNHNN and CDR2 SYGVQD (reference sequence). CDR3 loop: CASSEVPGINSPLHF. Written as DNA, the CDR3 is TGCGCCAGCAGTGAAGTCCCAGGGATTAATTCACCCCTCCACTTT.

CDR3 region: CASSFIEYQETQYF. The CDR3 DNA reads TGTGCCAGCAGCTTTATCGAGTACCAAGAGACCCAGTACTTC. The chain employs TRBV5-4 and TRBJ2-5; D call uncertain. V dropped 2 bases and J dropped 0 bases, with 8 bases sitting between them. Germline lookup yields CDR1 SGHNT and CDR2 YYREEE (reference sequence). The CDR3 sequence is 14 residues long.

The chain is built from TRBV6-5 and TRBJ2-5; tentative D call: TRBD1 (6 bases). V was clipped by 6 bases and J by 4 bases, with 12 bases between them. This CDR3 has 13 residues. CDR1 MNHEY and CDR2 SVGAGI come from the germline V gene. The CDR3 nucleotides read TGTGCCAGCAGAACAGGGTGGGGAGAGACCCAGTACTTC. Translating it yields CASRTGWGETQYF.

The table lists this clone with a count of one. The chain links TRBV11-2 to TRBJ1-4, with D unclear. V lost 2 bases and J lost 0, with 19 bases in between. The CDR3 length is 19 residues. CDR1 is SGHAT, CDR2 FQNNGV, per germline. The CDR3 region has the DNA TGTGCCAGCAGCTTATATCCGGATCGAGGGTTTGCAACTAATGAAAAACTGTTTTTT. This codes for CASSLYPDRGFATNEKLFF.

The CDR3 here is CAWPIRASGGTWEETQYF. Here the CDR3 DNA reads TGTGCCTGGCCGATAAGGGCTAGCGGGGGGACTTGGGAAGAGACCCAGTACTTC. The chain carries TRBV30 and TRBJ2-5, with TRBD2 matching 11 bases. This CDR3 comprises 18 residues. Germline CDR1 reads GTSNPN; CDR2 reads SVGIG (reference sequence). V shed 5 bases, J shed 3 bases, and the junction held 17 bases outside the gene matches.

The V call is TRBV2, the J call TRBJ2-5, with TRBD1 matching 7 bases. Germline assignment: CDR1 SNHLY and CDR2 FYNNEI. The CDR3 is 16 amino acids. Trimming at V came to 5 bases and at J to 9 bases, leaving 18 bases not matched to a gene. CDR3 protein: CASSWDSQGFLEAQYF. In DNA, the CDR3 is TGTGCCAGCAGTTGGGACAGTCAAGGGTTTCTCGAGGCCCAGTACTTC.

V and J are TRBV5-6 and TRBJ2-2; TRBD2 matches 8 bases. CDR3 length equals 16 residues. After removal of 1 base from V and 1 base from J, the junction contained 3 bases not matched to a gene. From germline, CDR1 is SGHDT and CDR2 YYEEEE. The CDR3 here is CASSLLREVNTGELFF. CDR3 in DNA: TGTGCCAGCAGCTTGCTGCGGGAGGTGAACACCGGGGAGCTGTTTTTT.